Only a few counts were recorded for the clone carrying this TCR beta chain. Its target is unknown. This sample is drawn from a study of T cells after yellow fever vaccination. About the research overall: Fractions low in cell number were prepared with SMART-Seq v4 Ultra Low Input.

Synthesis of TCR cDNA relied on 5'RACE template switching, which attached a universal primer site and UMIs. TCRdb analysed the 5' RACE reads with MiXCR anew, one entry per CDR3 protein. The sample lists 500,000 to 650,000 distinct CDR3 sequences; more than 9% were seen once. This CDR3 region has 14 residues. V was pared by 3 bases and J by 5 bases, with 10 bases between. The germline V gene has CDR1 SEHNR and CDR2 FQNEAQ (reference sequence). The study's findings and limits: Some clonotypes were seen in both the CD4 and the CD8 compartments. These made up a small share and likely arose from convergent recombination. Researchers report a weaker secondary response that nonetheless peaked faster, day 5 versus 15.

The sequence was collected from a man younger than 45 who received the YFV17D yellow fever vaccine. Sequencing was performed on PBMCs, taken on the day of the yellow fever booster vaccination. The chain is built from TRBV7-9 and TRBJ1-4; D uncertain. Here the CDR3 reads CASSFNGVNEKLFF. CDR3 DNA: TGTGCCAGCAGCTTCAACGGGGTCAATGAAAAACTGTTTTTT.